This T cell receptor beta chain is drawn from a study of T cells after yellow fever vaccination. Notes on the study in general: Though it reached lower strength, the secondary response hit its peak faster, day 5 versus 15. Detected again after the booster were most primary-vaccination clones, at approximately 95% CD4 and roughly 88% CD8.

V lost 3 bases to trimming and J lost 4 bases, with 13 bases between them. Germline CDR1 reads KGHSH; CDR2 reads LQKENI. The CDR3 runs 14 residues. TCRdb fed the 5' RACE reads into MiXCR, producing one record per CDR3 protein. Of about 630,000 distinct CDR3 sequences in the sample, 12% were seen once. This clonotype was found a few times. Its antigen is unidentified. The starting material was PBMCs, obtained on the day of the yellow fever booster vaccination. The sequence was obtained from a man aged 25 to 40 who received the YFV17D yellow fever vaccine. V is TRBV18 and J is TRBJ2-7; D is possibly TRBD1 (7 bases). The CDR3 loop is CASSPKQGRYEQYF. Here the CDR3 DNA reads TGTGCCAGCTCACCGAAACAGGGGAGGTACGAGCAGTACTTC.